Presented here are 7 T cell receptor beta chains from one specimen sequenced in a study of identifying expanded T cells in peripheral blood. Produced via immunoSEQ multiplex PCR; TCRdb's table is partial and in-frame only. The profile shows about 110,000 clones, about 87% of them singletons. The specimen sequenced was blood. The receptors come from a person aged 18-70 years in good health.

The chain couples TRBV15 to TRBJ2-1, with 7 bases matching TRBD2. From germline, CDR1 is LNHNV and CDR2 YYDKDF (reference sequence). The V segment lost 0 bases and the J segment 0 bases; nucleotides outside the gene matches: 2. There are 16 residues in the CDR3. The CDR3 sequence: CATSRDGGGSYNEQFF. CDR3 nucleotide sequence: TGTGCCACCAGCAGAGATGGCGGGGGCTCCTACAATGAGCAGTTCTTC.

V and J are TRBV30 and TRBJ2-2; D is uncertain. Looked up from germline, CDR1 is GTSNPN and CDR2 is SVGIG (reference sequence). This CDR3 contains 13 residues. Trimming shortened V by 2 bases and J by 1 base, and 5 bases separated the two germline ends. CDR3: CAWSPGNTGELFF. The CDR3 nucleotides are TGTGCCTGGAGTCCAGGGAACACCGGGGAGCTGTTTTTT.

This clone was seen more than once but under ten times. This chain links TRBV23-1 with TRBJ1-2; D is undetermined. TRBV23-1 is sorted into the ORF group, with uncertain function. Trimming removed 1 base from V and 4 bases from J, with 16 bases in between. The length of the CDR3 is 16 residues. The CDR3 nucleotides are TGCGCCAGCAGTCAATTTCGTGAGGAGGATAGCTATGGCTACACCTTC. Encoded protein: CASSQFREEDSYGYTF.

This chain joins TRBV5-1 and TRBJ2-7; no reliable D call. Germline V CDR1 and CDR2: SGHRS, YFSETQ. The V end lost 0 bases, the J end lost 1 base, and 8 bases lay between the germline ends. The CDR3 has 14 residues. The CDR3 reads CASSLDPASYEQYF. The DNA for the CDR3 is TGCGCCAGCAGCTTGGATCCGGCTTCCTACGAGCAGTACTTC.

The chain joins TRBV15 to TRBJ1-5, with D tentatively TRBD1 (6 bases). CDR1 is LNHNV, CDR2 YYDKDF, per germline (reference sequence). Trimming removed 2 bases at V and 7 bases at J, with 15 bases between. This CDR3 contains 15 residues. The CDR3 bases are TGTGCCACCAGCAGACTAGGGGGGGCCTTCCAGCCCCAGCATTTT. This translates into CATSRLGGAFQPQHF. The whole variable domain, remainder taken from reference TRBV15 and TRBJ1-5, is DAMVIQNPRYQVTQFGKPVTLSCSQTLNHNVMYWYQQKSSQAPKLLFHYYDKDFNNEADTPDNFQSRRPNTSFCFLDIRSPGLGDTAMYLCATSRLGGAFQPQHFGDGTRLSIL.

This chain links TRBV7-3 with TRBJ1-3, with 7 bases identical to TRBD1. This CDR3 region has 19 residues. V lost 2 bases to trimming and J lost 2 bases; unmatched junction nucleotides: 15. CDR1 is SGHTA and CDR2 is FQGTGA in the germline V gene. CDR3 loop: CASSLSPWDSRLPGNTIYF. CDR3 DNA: TGTGCCAGCAGCTTATCGCCTTGGGACAGCCGCCTCCCTGGAAACACCATATATTTT.

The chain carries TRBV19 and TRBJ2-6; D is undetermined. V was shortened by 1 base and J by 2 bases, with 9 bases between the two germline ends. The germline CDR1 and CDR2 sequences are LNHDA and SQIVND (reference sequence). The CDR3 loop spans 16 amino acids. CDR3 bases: TGTGCCAGTAGTATAGGGCGGCAGACTGGGGCCAACGTCCTGACTTTC. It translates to CASSIGRQTGANVLTF.